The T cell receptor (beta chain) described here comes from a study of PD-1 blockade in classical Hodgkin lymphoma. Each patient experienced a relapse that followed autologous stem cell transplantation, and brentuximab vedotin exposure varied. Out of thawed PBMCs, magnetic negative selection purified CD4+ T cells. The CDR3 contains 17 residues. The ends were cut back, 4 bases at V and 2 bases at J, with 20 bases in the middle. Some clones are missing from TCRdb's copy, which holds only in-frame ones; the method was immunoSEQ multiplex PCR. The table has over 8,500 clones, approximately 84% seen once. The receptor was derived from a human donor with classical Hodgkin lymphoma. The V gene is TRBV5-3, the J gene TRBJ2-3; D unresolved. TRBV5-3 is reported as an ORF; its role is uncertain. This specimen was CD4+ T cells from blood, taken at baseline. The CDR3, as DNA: TGTGCCAGAAGCCCTTACACCGATAGCTATAACACAGATACGCAGTATTTT. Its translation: CARSPYTDSYNTDTQYF.